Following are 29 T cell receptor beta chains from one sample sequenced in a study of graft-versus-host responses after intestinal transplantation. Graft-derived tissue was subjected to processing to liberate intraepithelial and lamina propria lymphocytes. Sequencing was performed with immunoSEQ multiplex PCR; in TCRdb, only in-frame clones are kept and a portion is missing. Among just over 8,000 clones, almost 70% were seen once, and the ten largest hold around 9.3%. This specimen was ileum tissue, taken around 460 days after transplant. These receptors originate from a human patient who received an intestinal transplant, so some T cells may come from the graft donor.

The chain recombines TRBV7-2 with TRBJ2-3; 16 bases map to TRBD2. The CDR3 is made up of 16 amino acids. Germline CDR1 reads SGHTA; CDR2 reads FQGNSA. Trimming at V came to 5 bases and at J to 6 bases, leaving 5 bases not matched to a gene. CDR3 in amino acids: CASSQGLAGGPDTQYF. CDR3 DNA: TGTGCCAGCAGCCAGGGACTAGCGGGGGGGCCGGATACGCAGTATTTT.

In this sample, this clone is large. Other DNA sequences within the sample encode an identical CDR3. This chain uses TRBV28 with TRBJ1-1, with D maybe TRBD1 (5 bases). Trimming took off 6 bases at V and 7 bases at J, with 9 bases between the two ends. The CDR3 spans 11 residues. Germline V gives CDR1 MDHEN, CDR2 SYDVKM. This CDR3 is CASSRAVEAFF. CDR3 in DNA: TGTGCCAGCAGCAGGGCTGTTGAAGCTTTCTTT.

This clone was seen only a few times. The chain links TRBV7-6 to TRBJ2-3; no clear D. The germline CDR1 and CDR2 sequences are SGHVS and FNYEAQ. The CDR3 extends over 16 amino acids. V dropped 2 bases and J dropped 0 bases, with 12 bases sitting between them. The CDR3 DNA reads TGTGCCAGCAGCTTAAGGGCGGCATCTAGCACAGATACGCAGTATTTT. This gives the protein CASSLRAASSTDTQYF.

The CDR3 loop reads CASSAGPRSGDTQYF. The CDR3 DNA follows: TGTGCCAGCAGTGCCGGCCCACGGAGTGGAGATACGCAGTATTTT. The chain is built from TRBV6-6 and TRBJ2-3, with D hard to call. CDR1 MNHNY and CDR2 SVGAGI come from the germline V gene (reference sequence). Trimming left V 5 bases short and J 5 bases short, with 17 bases between. The CDR3 totals 15 residues.

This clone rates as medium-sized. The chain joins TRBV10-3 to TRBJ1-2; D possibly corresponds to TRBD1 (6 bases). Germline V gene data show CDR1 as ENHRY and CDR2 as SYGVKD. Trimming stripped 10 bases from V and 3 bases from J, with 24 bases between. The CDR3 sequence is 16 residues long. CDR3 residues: CATLDLTGGFDYGYTF. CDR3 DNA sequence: TGTGCCACCCTCGATTTGACAGGCGGTTTCGACTATGGCTACACCTTC.

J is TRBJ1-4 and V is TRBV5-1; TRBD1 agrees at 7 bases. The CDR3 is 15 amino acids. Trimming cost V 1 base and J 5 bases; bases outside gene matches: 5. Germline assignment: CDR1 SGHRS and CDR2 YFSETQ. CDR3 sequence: CASSLTGEINEKLFF. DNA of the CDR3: TGCGCCAGCAGCTTGACAGGGGAAATAAATGAAAAACTGTTTTTT.

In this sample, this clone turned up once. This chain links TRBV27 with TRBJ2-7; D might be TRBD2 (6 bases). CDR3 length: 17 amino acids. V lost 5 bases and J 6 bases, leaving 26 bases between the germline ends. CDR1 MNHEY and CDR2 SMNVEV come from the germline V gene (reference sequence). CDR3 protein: CASSPIGTPTRRSEQYF. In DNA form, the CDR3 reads TGTGCCAGCAGTCCGATAGGGACTCCAACCAGGAGGAGCGAGCAGTACTTC.

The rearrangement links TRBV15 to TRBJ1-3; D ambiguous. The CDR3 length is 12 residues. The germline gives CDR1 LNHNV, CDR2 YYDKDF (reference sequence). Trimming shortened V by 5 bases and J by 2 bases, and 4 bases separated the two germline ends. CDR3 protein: CATSQAGNTIYF. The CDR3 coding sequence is TGTGCCACCAGCCAAGCTGGAAACACCATATATTTT.

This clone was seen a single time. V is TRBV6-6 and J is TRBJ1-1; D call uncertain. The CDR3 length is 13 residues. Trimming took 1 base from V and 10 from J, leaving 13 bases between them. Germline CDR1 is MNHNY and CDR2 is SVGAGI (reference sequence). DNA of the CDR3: TGTGCCAGCAGTTACTGCGGACGAGTTGGAGCTTTCTTT. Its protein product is CASSYCGRVGAFF.

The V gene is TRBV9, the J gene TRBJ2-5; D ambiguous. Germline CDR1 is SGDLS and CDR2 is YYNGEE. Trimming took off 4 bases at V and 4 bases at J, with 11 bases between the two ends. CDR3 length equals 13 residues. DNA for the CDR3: TGTGCCAGCAGCCCGGCGTGGGGAGAGACCCAGTACTTC. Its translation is CASSPAWGETQYF.

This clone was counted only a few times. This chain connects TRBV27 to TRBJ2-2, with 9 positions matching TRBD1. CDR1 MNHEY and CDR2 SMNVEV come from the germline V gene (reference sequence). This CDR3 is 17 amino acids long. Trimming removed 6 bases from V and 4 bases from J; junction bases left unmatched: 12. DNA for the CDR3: TGTGCCAGCAGATTGGACACAGGGGGCCGGATCACCGGGGAGCTGTTTTTT. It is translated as CASRLDTGGRITGELFF.

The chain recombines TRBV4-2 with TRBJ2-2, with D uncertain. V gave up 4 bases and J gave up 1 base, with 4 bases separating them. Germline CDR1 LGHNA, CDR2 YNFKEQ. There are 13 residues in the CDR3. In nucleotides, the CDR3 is TGTGCCAGCAGCCCTGAGAACACCGGGGAGCTGTTTTTT. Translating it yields CASSPENTGELFF.

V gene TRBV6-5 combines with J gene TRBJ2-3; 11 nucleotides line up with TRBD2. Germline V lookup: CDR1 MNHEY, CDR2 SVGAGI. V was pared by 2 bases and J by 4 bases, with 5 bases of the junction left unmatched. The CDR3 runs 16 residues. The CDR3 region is CASSYKTSGGPDTQYF. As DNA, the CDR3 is TGTGCCAGCAGTTACAAAACTAGCGGGGGTCCAGATACGCAGTATTTT.

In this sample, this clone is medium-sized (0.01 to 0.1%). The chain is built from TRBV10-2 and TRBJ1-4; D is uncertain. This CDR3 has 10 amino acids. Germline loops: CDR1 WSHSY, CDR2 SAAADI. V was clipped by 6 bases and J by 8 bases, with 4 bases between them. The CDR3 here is CASRDEKLFF. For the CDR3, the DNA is TGCGCCAGCAGAGACGAAAAACTGTTTTTT.

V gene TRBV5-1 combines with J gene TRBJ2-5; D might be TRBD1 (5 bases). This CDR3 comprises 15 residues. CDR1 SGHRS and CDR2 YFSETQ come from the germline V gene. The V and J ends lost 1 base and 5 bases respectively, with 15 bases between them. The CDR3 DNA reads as TGCGCCAGCAGCTTGTCTCAGGGTTTGGTGGAGACCCAGTACTTC. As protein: CASSLSQGLVETQYF.

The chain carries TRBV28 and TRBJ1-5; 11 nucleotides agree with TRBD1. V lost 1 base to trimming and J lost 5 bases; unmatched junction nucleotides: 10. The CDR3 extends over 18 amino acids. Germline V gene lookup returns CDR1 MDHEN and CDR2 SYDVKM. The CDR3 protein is CASSLLPGQGELDQPQHF. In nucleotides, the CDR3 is TGTGCCAGCAGTTTATTACCGGGACAGGGGGAACTCGATCAGCCCCAGCATTTT.

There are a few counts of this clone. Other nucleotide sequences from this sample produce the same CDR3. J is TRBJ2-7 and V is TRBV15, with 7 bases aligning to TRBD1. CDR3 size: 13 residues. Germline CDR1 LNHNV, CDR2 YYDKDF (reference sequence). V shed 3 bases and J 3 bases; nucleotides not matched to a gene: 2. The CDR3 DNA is TGTGCCACCAGCAGTGGGACAGACTACGAGCAGTACGTC. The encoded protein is CATSSGTDYEQYV.

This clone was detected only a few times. As DNA, the CDR3 is TGTGCCAGTAGTGCCCAGGGGACAGATACGCAGTATTTT. Its protein is CASSAQGTDTQYF. The chain joins TRBV19 to TRBJ2-3; weak D call: TRBD1 (6 bases). Trimming removed 5 bases at V and 3 bases at J, with 9 bases between. Germline CDR1 reads LNHDA; CDR2 reads SQIVND (reference sequence). This CDR3 comprises 13 residues.

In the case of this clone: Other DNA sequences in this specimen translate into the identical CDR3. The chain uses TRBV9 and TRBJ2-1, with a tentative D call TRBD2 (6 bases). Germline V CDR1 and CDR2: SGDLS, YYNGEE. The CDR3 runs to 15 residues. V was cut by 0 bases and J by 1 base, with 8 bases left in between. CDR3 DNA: TGTGCCAGCAGCGTAGGCGGGAAGTCCTACAATGAGCAGTTCTTC. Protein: CASSVGGKSYNEQFF.

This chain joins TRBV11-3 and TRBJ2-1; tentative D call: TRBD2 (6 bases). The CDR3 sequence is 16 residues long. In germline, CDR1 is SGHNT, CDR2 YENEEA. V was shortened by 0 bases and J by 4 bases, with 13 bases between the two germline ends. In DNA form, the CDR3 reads TGTGCCAGCAGCTTAGACCAGGCAGGGAGGTACAATGAGCAGTTCTTC. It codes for CASSLDQAGRYNEQFF. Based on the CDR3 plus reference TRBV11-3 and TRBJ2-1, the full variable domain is EAGVVQSPRYKIIEKKQPVAFWCNPISGHNTLYWYLQNLGQGPELLIRYENEEAVDDSQLPKDRFSAERLKGVDSTLKIQPAELGDSAVYLCASSLDQAGRYNEQFFGPGTRLTVL.

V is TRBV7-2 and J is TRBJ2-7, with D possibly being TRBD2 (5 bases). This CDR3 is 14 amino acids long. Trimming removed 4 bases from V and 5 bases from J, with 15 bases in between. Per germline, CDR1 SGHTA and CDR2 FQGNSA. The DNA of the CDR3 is TGTGCCAGCAGCTCCCCTACGGGAAAAAACGAGCAGTACTTC. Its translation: CASSSPTGKNEQYF.

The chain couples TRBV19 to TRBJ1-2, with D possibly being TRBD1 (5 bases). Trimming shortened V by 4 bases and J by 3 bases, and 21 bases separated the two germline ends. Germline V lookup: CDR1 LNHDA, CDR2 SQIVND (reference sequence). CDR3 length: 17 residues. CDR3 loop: CASSTLLGEILDYGYTF. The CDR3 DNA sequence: TGTGCCAGTAGTACCCTACTAGGGGAGATCCTCGACTATGGCTACACCTTC.

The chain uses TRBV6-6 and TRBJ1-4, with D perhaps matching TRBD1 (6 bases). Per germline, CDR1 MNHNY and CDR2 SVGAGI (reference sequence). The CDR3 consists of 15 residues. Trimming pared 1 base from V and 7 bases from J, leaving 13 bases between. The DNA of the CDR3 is TGTGCCAGCAGTTACTATCAGGGGACCGGTGAAAAACTGTTTTTT. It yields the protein CASSYYQGTGEKLFF.

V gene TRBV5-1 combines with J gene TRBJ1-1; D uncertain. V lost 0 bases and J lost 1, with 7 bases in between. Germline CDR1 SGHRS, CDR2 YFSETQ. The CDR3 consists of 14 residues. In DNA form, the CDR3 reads TGCGCCAGCAGCTTGGTGGATCGGAACACTGAAGCTTTCTTT. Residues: CASSLVDRNTEAFF.

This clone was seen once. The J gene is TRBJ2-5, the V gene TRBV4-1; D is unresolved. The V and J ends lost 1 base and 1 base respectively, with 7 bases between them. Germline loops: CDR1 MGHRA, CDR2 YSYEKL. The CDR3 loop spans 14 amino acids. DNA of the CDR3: TGCGCCAGCAGCCAAGTCCCAGGCCAAGAGACCCAGTACTTC. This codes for CASSQVPGQETQYF.

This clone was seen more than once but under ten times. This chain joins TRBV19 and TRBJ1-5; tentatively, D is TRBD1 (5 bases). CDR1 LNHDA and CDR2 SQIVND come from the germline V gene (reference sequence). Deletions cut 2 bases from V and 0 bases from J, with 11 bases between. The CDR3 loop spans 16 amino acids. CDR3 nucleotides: TGTGCCAGTAGTATATCCAATCAGGGTAGCAATCAGCCCCAGCATTTT. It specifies CASSISNQGSNQPQHF.

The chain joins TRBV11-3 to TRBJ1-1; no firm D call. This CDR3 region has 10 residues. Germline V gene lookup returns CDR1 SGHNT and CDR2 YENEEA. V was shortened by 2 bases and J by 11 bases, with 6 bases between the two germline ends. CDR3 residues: CASSLSVAFF. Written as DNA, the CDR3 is TGTGCCAGCAGCTTAAGTGTGGCTTTCTTT.

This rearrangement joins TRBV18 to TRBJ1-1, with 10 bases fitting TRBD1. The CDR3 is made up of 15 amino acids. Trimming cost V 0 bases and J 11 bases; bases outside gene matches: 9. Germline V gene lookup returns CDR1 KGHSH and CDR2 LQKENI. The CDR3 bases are TGTGCCAGCTCACCACCGTCCTCCGGGACAGGGGACGCTTTCTTT. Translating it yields CASSPPSSGTGDAFF.

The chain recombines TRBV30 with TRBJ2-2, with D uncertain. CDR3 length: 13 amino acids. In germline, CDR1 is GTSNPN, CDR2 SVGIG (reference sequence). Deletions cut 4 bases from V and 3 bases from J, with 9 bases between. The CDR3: CAWTPRDTGELFF. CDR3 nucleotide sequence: TGTGCCTGGACCCCGCGAGACACCGGGGAGCTGTTTTTT.